The entry below gives a single T cell receptor beta chain sequence along with its context. Its antigen is currently unknown. Generated by immunoSEQ multiplex PCR, the TCRdb table keeps only in-frame clones and is missing some. The data contain nearly 600,000 clones, roughly 95% of them seen just once; the ten biggest clones take up 0.11%. The naive CD8 fraction comprised CD45RO-negative cells positively selected for CCR7 and excluded terminally differentiated effector memory CD45RA+ cells. This record belongs to a study of shared clonotypes between healthy human individuals. Notes on the study in general: Naive subsets, compared against memory subsets, generally had larger estimated richness values.

CDR1 LGHNA and CDR2 YNFKEQ come from the germline V gene. The CDR3 length is 13 residues. Between the trimmed V and J ends, which lost 3 bases and 3 bases, there was a span of 9 bases. Sequenced input: naive CD8+ T cells sorted from blood. This clonotype was sampled from a woman aged 25 to 39 in good health. The gene calls are TRBV4-2 and TRBJ2-7; unclear D gene. DNA for the CDR3: TGTGCCAGCAGCCAGTTCACGGGCTACGAGCAGTACTTC. Encoded protein: CASSQFTGYEQYF.